This TCR beta chain was captured in a study of identical twins (dated by TCRdb to the mid-2010s). Describing the broader study: TCR alpha and beta repertoires from monozygotic twins, unrelated adults of various ages and cord blood were deep-sequenced to test whether fetal clonotypes persist. To rule out contamination, replicate twin experiments were performed at different times with different library preparation protocols. Findings and caveats that apply to the study as a whole: In monozygotic twins, out-of-frame TCR alpha sharing was systematically underestimated by recombination models, although the models agreed with sharing between unrelated individuals. Because the same donors could not be followed over many years, the conclusions depended on cross-sectional statistical analysis. Invariant T cells such as MAIT and iNKT could partly confound zero-insertion analyses, although diverse VJ usage argued against such confounding for most clonotypes. Compared with coincidental sharing between unrelated individuals, out-of-frame TCR alpha sequences shared between twins had an excess of sequences with low generation probability. A weaker excess of twin sharing was found in beta out-of-frame sequences because the signal-to-noise ratio was lowered by fewer shared sequences. Abundant cord blood beta clonotypes carried fewer insertions; young adult naive repertoires showed a weaker similar trend, while memory repertoires showed none.

Preparation of the library involved 5' RACE. TCRdb lists the instrument as Illumina HiSeq 2000. A universal primer binding site was introduced by template switching, and a unique molecular identifier was present in the final cDNA, enabling accurate counting of TCR cDNA molecules. Specific primers in the conserved constant-segment region were used to synthesize first-strand cDNA for the TCR alpha and beta chains. To control for contamination, every cDNA library carried two barcodes: a SMART-Mk sample barcode plus Illumina barcodes. TruSeq adapter sequences, together with Illumina sample barcodes, were added in two successive PCR steps. TCR alpha and beta cDNA libraries were sequenced on the Illumina HiSeq platform with custom primers. On the authors' methods: MiGEC was used to process raw reads and extract unique molecular identifiers, and MiXCR was used to find CDR3 positions. For each individual, recombination models were inferred using an EM algorithm with the repgenHMM and IGoR tools. The analysis of shared clonotypes was done with the tcR package in R, with sharing normalized by the product of cloneset sizes. To study raw recombination without the effects of thymic and clonal selection, out-of-frame nonproductive sequences were analyzed. The raw public data were reprocessed by TCRdb itself: fastp quality trimming at Q25, MiXCR clonotype calling, in-frame beta chains only. Every CDR3 protein is listed once, alongside the most common genes and DNA of its rows. TCRdb's processing, not the authors' own work, is the source of the V and J calls. A total of about 210,000 distinct CDR3 sequences appear in this sample, approximately 9% of them only once. Together, the top ten hold 5.1% of the sample.

This clonotype was counted many times. What antigen it recognizes has not been identified. No base quality information exists; no much larger clone differs at one position. CDR1 and CDR2, looked up from the germline V gene (reference sequence), are SEHNR and FQNEAQ. V loses 5 bases at its end and J loses 6 bases; junction bases beyond the gene matches: 7. Spanning cysteine to phenylalanine, the CDR3 consists of 15 amino acids. Here the CDR3 DNA is all that survives: 45 bases in frame from base 1. Every donor was a healthy Caucasian. Miltenyi CD45RO+ enrichment and human naive T-cell isolation kits were used to isolate memory (CD45RO+) and naive T cells from PBMC.

The TCR comes from a woman aged 18-29 years in good health. Material: memory (CD45RO+) T cells sorted from blood. This sample's cell subset or site label indicates: CD45RO+ enriched T cells. This receptor chain uses TRBV7-9 and TRBJ1-4; 9 central nucleotides agree with TRBD1. The CDR3 protein is CASSVPGTGHEKLFF. In nucleotides, the sequence is TGTGCCAGCAGCGTGCCGGGGACAGGGCATGAAAAACTGTTTTTT.